A selection of T cell receptor beta chains follows, all from one sample in a study of blood T cell repertoires in COVID-19. Sequencing used immunoSEQ multiplex PCR; TCRdb keeps in-frame clones, though not all of them. The sample holds more than 200,000 clones, approximately 86% seen once. Sequenced material: peripheral blood. The source of these receptors is a man aged 30 to 45 with active or convalescent COVID-19. CDR3s include the opening cysteine and the closing phenylalanine or tryptophan. Some rows have no size entry. The others give once, few or many, or a class for an expanded clone.

V gene,J gene,clone size,CDR3 protein
TRBV14,TRBJ1-1,-,CASSRAFQLRDRVFTEAFF
TRBV29-1,TRBJ2-5,-,CSALRGRETQYF
TRBV10-3,TRBJ2-1,-,CAISEDQGAYSYNEQFF
TRBV10-3,TRBJ1-1,once,CAISEGPGSANTEAFF
TRBV7-8,TRBJ2-3,-,CASSHRTSGETDTQYF
TRBV6-6,TRBJ2-7,-,CASTQGGLGWGSEQYF
TRBV9,TRBJ2-1,-,CASSVLAREASEQFF
TRBV6-5,TRBJ1-1,few,CASTKQDRTNTEAFF
TRBV10-2,TRBJ1-3,-,CASRTGTAGNTIYF
TRBV4-1,TRBJ2-5,-,CASSQVRGPPQETQYF
TRBV5-8,TRBJ1-4,-,CASSVGAQGGITNEKLFF
TRBV5-1,TRBJ1-1,-,CASTGWRDTEAFF
TRBV5-6,TRBJ2-5,-,CASRLAGGPGETQYF
TRBV5-1,TRBJ2-1,-,CASRVRDQSSYNEQFF
TRBV9,TRBJ1-1,-,CASSVATANTEAFF
TRBV5-1,TRBJ1-2,-,CASSLEAGRTYGYTF
TRBV27,TRBJ2-7,-,CASSLSRGAGGFSYEQYF
TRBV5-1,TRBJ2-3,many,CASSLSGTGGEDTQYF
TRBV9,TRBJ1-3,-,CASSPEMIGSGNTIYF
TRBV7-2,TRBJ1-2,-,CASSSGPVYGYTF
TRBV4-1,TRBJ1-1,few,CASSLDRVSTEAFF
TRBV12-3/TRBV12-4,TRBJ1-1,-,CASSFGQPTEAFF
TRBV7-9,TRBJ2-1,-,CASSSLAGVSYNEQFF
TRBV6-2/TRBV6-3,TRBJ2-7,-,CASSYSRTGSSYEQYF
TRBV4-3,TRBJ2-1,few,CASSQGARRHNEQFF
TRBV29-1,TRBJ2-7,once,CSVEPTVSGGAQYF
TRBV2,TRBJ2-1,once,CASSARTSGGYVEQFF
TRBV5-1,TRBJ2-7,-,CASSLQETYEQYF
TRBV19,TRBJ1-5,-,CASSRWKDSNQPQHF
TRBV7-3,TRBJ2-3,-,CASSFGGGGTDTQYF
TRBV21-1,TRBJ1-5,-,CASSKENQPQHF
TRBV5-1,TRBJ1-3,-,CASSPRPHDTIYF
TRBV5-4,TRBJ1-2,once,CASSLQQIYGYTF
TRBV7-2,TRBJ1-6,few,CASSLAGTGYNSPLHF
TRBV24-1,TRBJ2-2,-,CATIGTEKNTGELFF
TRBV19,TRBJ2-2,-,CASSFLGSTGELFF
TRBV27,TRBJ2-7,-,CASSLSVGPYEQYF
TRBV5-1,TRBJ1-1,-,CASSLAQGNTEAFF
TRBV27,TRBJ2-7,-,CASSWGTGSEQYF
TRBV6-5,TRBJ1-2,-,CASSLEGNYGYTF
TRBV12-3/TRBV12-4,TRBJ2-5,-,CASSFPGKETQYF
TRBV12-3/TRBV12-4,TRBJ1-2,-,CASSFVGSYGYTF
TRBV4-1,TRBJ1-1,-,CASSHPATGGRAPEAFF
TRBV4-1,TRBJ2-3,-,CASSQDGAGGYTDTQYF
TRBV11-2,TRBJ2-3,-,CASSAWGRGDTDTQYF
TRBV12-3/TRBV12-4,TRBJ2-2,-,CASSLVLGELFF
TRBV5-1,TRBJ2-3,-,CASSLEGGTDTQYF